This T cell receptor (beta chain) was observed in a study of OX40 agonist ivuxolimab in advanced cancers. Across the study: Earlier anti-PD-1, anti-PD-L1 or anti-CTLA-4 therapy was permitted; over 35% had received some. A partial response was reached by three patients: one with hepatocellular carcinoma and two with cutaneous melanoma.

After removal of 3 bases from V and 5 bases from J, the junction contained 9 bases not matched to a gene. The V gene's germline CDR1 is SGDLS and CDR2 YYNGEE. The CDR3 totals 16 residues. Assay used: immunoSEQ multiplex PCR; TCRdb lists only in-frame clones, some missing. The sample lists around 40,000 clones, around 85% seen once, with less than 0.4% in the top ten. About this clone itself: Its target is not known.

Study-level results: People who partly responded at 0.1-3.0 mg/kg had some of the least clonal expansion seen. At 0.1 to 3.0 mg/kg and by week 6, clonal expansion occurred in CD4+ and CD8+ blood T cells.

This sequence joins TRBV9 and TRBJ2-2; the match to TRBD2 covers 8 bases. This receptor was taken from an adult with an advanced solid tumor such as melanoma, head and neck, liver or kidney cancer. This specimen consisted of CD4+ or CD8+ T cells sorted from blood, obtained in a trial of the OX40 agonist ivuxolimab. CDR3 bases: TGTGCCAGCAGCGACCGGGGGGGCTCGGGAACCGGGGAGCTGTTTTTT. Amino acids: CASSDRGGSGTGELFF.